This TCR beta chain was identified during a study of Ad26.COV2.S vaccination and SARS-CoV-2 variants. Stated treatment: about 20 received Ad26.COV2.S at low or high dose, single or two shots; roughly five received placebo; per-sample allocation not given. The samples date from day 63 after the first vaccine or placebo injection. Some clones are missing from TCRdb's copy, which holds only in-frame ones; the method was immunoSEQ multiplex PCR. Of a few hundred thousand clones in the sample, roughly 84% were seen once. The CDR3 sequence is 14 residues long. V shed 0 bases and J shed 1 base, with 6 bases lying between them. CDR1 is MNHEY, CDR2 SVGAGI, per germline.

Sequenced here: peripheral blood, sampled in a trial of Ad26.COV2.S vaccine versus placebo. The receptor was derived from a person between 18 and 65 years old who received the Ad26.COV2.S COVID-19 vaccine or a placebo. The chain carries TRBV6-5 and TRBJ1-1; no firm D call. The CDR3 sequence is CASSYSQRNTEAFF. CDR3 sequence (DNA): TGTGCCAGCAGTTACTCGCAGAGGAACACTGAAGCTTTCTTT.